The present entry profiles one T cell receptor beta chain with its context. Antigen: not known. This sequence may be a read error, since a much larger clone differs from it by one base. The final CDR3 position lacks the conserved phenylalanine or tryptophan, pointing to a likely read error. Trimming removed 2 bases from V and 7 bases from J; junction bases left unmatched: 8. The CDR3 runs to 15 residues. Germline V gives CDR1 SGHRS, CDR2 YFSETQ. This entry comes from a study of T-cell reconstitution after alpha-beta-depleted transplantation in children. Study outcomes and limitations: Newly made T cells mostly supplied T-cell counts and diversity one year after transplant.

Unique molecular identifiers were used to barcode this TCRbeta library. TCRdb ran MiXCR on the PCR reads and lists one entry per CDR3 protein. The sample shows about 440,000 distinct CDR3 sequences, roughly 43% of them seen only once. This TCR derives from a girl aged 2 to 10 with aplastic anemia, due to receive a stem cell transplant. This sample comprised PBMCs, obtained before TCRalphabeta/CD19-depleted stem cell transplant. J is TRBJ2-1 and V is TRBV5-1; 8 bases agree with TRBD1. The CDR3 DNA reads TGCGCCAGCAGCTTCCCCCGACAGGGGCCAAATGAGCAGTTCCTC. Its translation: CASSFPRQGPNEQFL.